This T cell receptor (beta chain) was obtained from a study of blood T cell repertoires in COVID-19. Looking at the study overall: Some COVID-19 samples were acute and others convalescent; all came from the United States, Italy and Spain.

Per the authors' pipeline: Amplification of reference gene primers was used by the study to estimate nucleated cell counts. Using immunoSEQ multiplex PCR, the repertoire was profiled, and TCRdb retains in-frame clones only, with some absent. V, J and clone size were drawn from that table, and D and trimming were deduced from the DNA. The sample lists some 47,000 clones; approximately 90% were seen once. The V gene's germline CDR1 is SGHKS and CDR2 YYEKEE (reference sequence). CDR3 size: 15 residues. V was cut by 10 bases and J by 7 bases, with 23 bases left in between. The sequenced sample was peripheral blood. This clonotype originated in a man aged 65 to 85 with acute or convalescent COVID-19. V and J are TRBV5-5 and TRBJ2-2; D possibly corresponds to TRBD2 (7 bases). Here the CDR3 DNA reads TGTGCCGGATCAACTGTCGGGGGGCAAAGCGGGGAGCTGTTTTTT. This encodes CAGSTVGGQSGELFF.